Listed below are T cell receptor beta chains from one sample, sequenced in a study of T cells in localized non-small cell lung cancer. Data came from immunoSEQ multiplex PCR; TCRdb stores just in-frame clones and leaves some out. Among 25,000 to 35,000 clones listed, 89% were seen once. The specimen was peripheral blood, collected before any cancer treatment. The receptors originated from a woman aged 35 to 70 with stage I lung adenocarcinoma. CDR3s include the opening cysteine and the closing phenylalanine or tryptophan. The order of the fields is J gene, V gene, D gene, clone size, CDR3 DNA, CDR3 protein. The D gene is left open where the match is weak. Size values are once, few and many counts, or a class for expanded clones, and some rows have none.

>TRBJ1-5|TRBV28|-|few
TGTGCCAGTACAGGTCGGGTCGGTCAGCCCCAGCATTTT
CASTGRVGQPQHF
>TRBJ2-3|TRBV28|TRBD2|-
TGTGCCAGCAGTTCGTATAAAATCGGACTAGCGGGGGACACAGATACGCAGTATTTT
CASSSYKIGLAGDTDTQYF
>TRBJ1-4|TRBV5-6|-|-
TGTGCCAGCAGCTTGTCGGGGGCAATACTTAATGAAAAACTGTTTTTT
CASSLSGAILNEKLFF
>TRBJ2-1|TRBV6-1|-|-
TGTGCCAGCGATCCGGGTTTTGCCCACAATGAGCAGTTCTTC
CASDPGFAHNEQFF
>TRBJ2-1|TRBV5-1|TRBD1|-
TGCGCCAGCAGCTTGGCTGGGACAGGGACCAATGAGCAGTTCTTC
CASSLAGTGTNEQFF
>TRBJ2-5|TRBV7-2|-|few
TGTGCCAGCAGACCGACTAGCCAAGAGACCCAGTACTTC
CASRPTSQETQYF
>TRBJ1-1|TRBV5-1|-|-
TGCGCCAGCAGCTTGGACCTGCGCTCCCCCGGGGGTGCTTTCTTT
CASSLDLRSPGGAFF
>TRBJ1-3|TRBV28|-|-
TGTGCCAGCAGTTCAAATTGGGGCGGCTTCTCTGGAAACACCATATATTTT
CASSSNWGGFSGNTIYF
>TRBJ1-1|TRBV9|-|-
TGTGCCAGCACCCCCCCGCGCAGCCCCGAAACCTCTTTCTTT
CASTPPRSPETSFF
>TRBJ2-7|TRBV27|-|-
TGTGCCAGCAGCCAAATGGCGATACCTACCTACGAGCAGTACTTC
CASSQMAIPTYEQYF
>TRBJ1-3|TRBV9|-|-
TGTGCCAGCACGAGGGCTGGCTCTGGAAACACCATATATTTT
CASTRAGSGNTIYF
>TRBJ2-1|TRBV18|-|-
TGTGCCAGCTCACCGGACACGTCTTACAATGAGCAGTTCTTC
CASSPDTSYNEQFF
>TRBJ2-2|TRBV29-1|-|-
TGCAGCGCCGGCCGGGTCACAACCGGGGAGCTGTTTTTT
CSAGRVTTGELFF
>TRBJ2-5|TRBV7-8|TRBD2|-
TGTGCCAGCAGCCCCCTAGCGGGGGGGCGGGAGACCCAGTACTTC
CASSPLAGGRETQYF
>TRBJ2-5|TRBV6-6|TRBD1|-
TGTGCCAGCAGTCACAGGGGCCAAGAGACCCAGTACTTC
CASSHRGQETQYF
>TRBJ1-2|TRBV6-1|-|-
TGTGCCAGCAGCGCTATCCGGGAGACCTATGGCTACACCTTC
CASSAIRETYGYTF
>TRBJ1-2|TRBV11-2|-|-
TGTGCCAGCAGCTTTGATCTCTATGGCTACACTTTC
CASSFDLYGYTF
>TRBJ2-7|TRBV30|TRBD1|-
TGTGCCTGGAGACGGAAGGACAGGGACCACGAGCAGTACTTC
CAWRRKDRDHEQYF
>TRBJ1-1|TRBV6-5|-|-
TGTGCCAGCAGCCCACGGGGTAGCGGGAACACTGAAGCTTTCTTT
CASSPRGSGNTEAFF
>TRBJ2-1|TRBV4-1|-|-
TGCGCCAGCAGATACGGGACCACCAACAATGAGCAGTTCTTC
CASRYGTTNNEQFF
>TRBJ2-5|TRBV21-1|-|-
TGTGCCAGCAGCAAAGTACGACGAGGGGCCACGGAGACCCAGTACTTC
CASSKVRRGATETQYF
>TRBJ1-2|TRBV2|-|-
TGTGCCAGCAGTGAAAATGAGGGACGGACTTTGGAGGATGGCTACACCTTC
CASSENEGRTLEDGYTF
>TRBJ1-5|TRBV6-1|TRBD1|-
TGTGCCAGCTGGGACAGGGGGTACAATCAGCCCCAGCATTTT
CASWDRGYNQPQHF
>TRBJ1-1|TRBV14|-|once
TGTGCCAGCAGGTCGGGGTTGAGGACTGAAGCTTTCTTT
CASRSGLRTEAFF
>TRBJ2-7|TRBV6-1|-|-
TGTGCCAGCAGAGGGGACCCCTCCTACGAGCAGTACTTC
CASRGDPSYEQYF
>TRBJ2-1|TRBV5-1|TRBD1|-
TGCGCCAGCAGCCCTCGGGTTCAGGCAGGGGGCTCAAATGAGCAGTTCTTC
CASSPRVQAGGSNEQFF
>TRBJ2-5|TRBV2|TRBD1|-
TGTGCCAGCAGTCCCGGGACAGGGAGAGAGACCCAGTACTTC
CASSPGTGRETQYF
>TRBJ2-7|TRBV2|-|-
TGTGCCAGCAGAAACCGGGACATCTCCTACGAGCAGTACTTC
CASRNRDISYEQYF
>TRBJ2-5|TRBV11-2|TRBD2|-
TGTGCCAGCAGTTCTAGCGGGGGGGCTCGGGAGACCCAGTACTTC
CASSSSGGARETQYF
>TRBJ1-1|TRBV5-6|-|once
TGTGCCAGCAGCTTCCTTACGTCGACAGTGAACACTGAAGCTTTCTTT
CASSFLTSTVNTEAFF
>TRBJ1-1|TRBV6-5|-|few
TGTGCCAGCAGTTATAACTCCCTCGGGGGAAGGACTGAAGCTTTCTTT
CASSYNSLGGRTEAFF
>TRBJ2-1|TRBV18|TRBD1|-
TGTGCCAGCTCACGCAGGGACAGCGGCTCCTACAATGAGCAGTTCTTC
CASSRRDSGSYNEQFF
>TRBJ2-1|TRBV7-9|-|-
TGTGCCAGCAGCTTATCGATAGGGAGCTCCTACAATGAGCAGTTCTTC
CASSLSIGSSYNEQFF
>TRBJ2-3|TRBV4-1|-|-
TGCGCCAGCAGCCAAGATCTCACAACGATCGCACAAGATACGCAGTATTTT
CASSQDLTTIAQDTQYF
>TRBJ2-7|TRBV19|-|-
TGTGCCAGTAGTACCGACAGCTACGAGCAGTACTTC
CASSTDSYEQYF
>TRBJ2-3|TRBV15|TRBD2|-
TGTGCCACCAGCACACGGGAGGGAGCAGATACGCAGTATTTT
CATSTREGADTQYF
>TRBJ2-7|TRBV7-9|-|-
TGTGCCAGCAGCTTAGACTTGGAGGGACACGAGCAGTACTTC
CASSLDLEGHEQYF
>TRBJ2-1|TRBV28|-|-
TGTGCCAGCGGGCGCGATGAGCAGTTCTTC
CASGRDEQFF
>TRBJ1-5|TRBV28|-|-
TGTGCCAGCAGTTCCCCGGGGGTGCGGATGAATCAGCCCCAGCATTTT
CASSSPGVRMNQPQHF
>TRBJ1-5|TRBV5-1|-|-
TGCGCCAGCAGCTTGGACGCCTATCAGCCCCAGCATTTT
CASSLDAYQPQHF
>TRBJ2-1|TRBV5-1|-|-
TGCGCCAGCAGCTTGGATTGGGGATCCTACAATGAGCAGTTCTTC
CASSLDWGSYNEQFF
>TRBJ2-5|TRBV2|TRBD2|-
TGTGCCAGCAGTGAAGCGGGGAGGGGTAGGCCCCAGTACTTC
CASSEAGRGRPQYF
>TRBJ2-2|TRBV4-2|-|-
TGTGCCAGCAGCCAAGATTTCTGGGAAAACACCGGGGAGCTGTTTTTT
CASSQDFWENTGELFF
>TRBJ1-1|TRBV5-1|-|-
TGCGCCAGCAGCTTTGACAGTCCCTTTGAAGCTTTCTTT
CASSFDSPFEAFF
>TRBJ2-7|TRBV5-1|-|-
TGCGCCAGCAGCTTGGAACGTTCGGGCGAGCAGTACTTC
CASSLERSGEQYF
>TRBJ2-2|TRBV7-3|TRBD1|-
TGTGCCAGTGCCAGGACAGGGACCGCCGGGGAGCTGTTTTTT
CASARTGTAGELFF
>TRBJ1-6|TRBV5-4|-|-
TGTGCCAGCAGCCGACCCGGGGGTGATTCACCCCTCCACTTT
CASSRPGGDSPLHF
>TRBJ2-1|TRBV7-2|-|-
TGTGCCAGCGCCATGGATAGCTCCTACAATGAGCAGTTCTTC
CASAMDSSYNEQFF
>TRBJ2-1|TRBV7-2|TRBD2|-
TGTGCCAGCAGCTTATCAGCGGGGTACAATGAGCAGTTCTTC
CASSLSAGYNEQFF
>TRBJ1-2|TRBV7-8|-|once
TGTGCCAGCAGCTTAGTCGGGGGGCTCTATGGCTACACCTTC
CASSLVGGLYGYTF
>TRBJ2-5|TRBV18|-|-
TGTGCCAGCTCACGGTTAGCCGGGGAGACCCAGTACTTC
CASSRLAGETQYF
>TRBJ1-1|TRBV29-1|-|-
TGCAGCGTAGAGGGGGGCCTGAACACTGAAGCTTTCTTT
CSVEGGLNTEAFF
>TRBJ1-4|TRBV5-8|-|-
TGTGCCAGCAACACGGGACGTGCCAATGAAAAACTGTTTTTT
CASNTGRANEKLFF
>TRBJ2-1|TRBV10-1|-|-
TGCGCCAGCAGCAAACGGGATGTTCGGGGATACAATGAGCAGTTCTTC
CASSKRDVRGYNEQFF
>TRBJ1-1|TRBV9|TRBD1|few
TGTGCCAGCAGCGTAGGGGACAGGGGCCTGTTCACTGAAGCTTTCTTT
CASSVGDRGLFTEAFF